These 15 T cell receptor beta chains were all obtained from the same sample, sequenced in a study of CD8 T cells in ankylosing spondylitis. Overall study findings and caveats: Characteristic, it appeared, of ankylosing spondylitis blood was a TCR beta motif of several highly homologous variants.

TCRdb reprocessed the 5' RACE reads with MiXCR, giving one entry per CDR3 protein. The sample lists roughly 700,000 distinct CDR3 sequences, around 20% occurring once. These TCRs' antigens remain unknown. The specimen sequenced was blood, either unsorted or a sorted T cell fraction (not recorded which). The receptors here all came from a male donor with ankylosing spondylitis.

This clonotype came up once. The rearrangement links TRBV3-1 to TRBJ1-6; no reliable D call. Germline V gene sequence: CDR1 LGHDT, CDR2 YNNKEL (reference sequence). The CDR3 is made up of 14 amino acids. V lost 4 bases to trimming and J lost 15 bases, with 19 bases between them. The CDR3 DNA is TGTGCCAGCAGCCCCTACACCTCCTTCTGGGGCCTCCACTTT. As protein: CASSPYTSFWGLHF.

V gene TRBV28 combines with J gene TRBJ2-1, with 9 nucleotides matching TRBD1. The CDR3 loop spans 15 amino acids. The trim removed 5 bases at V and 5 bases at J, leaving 7 bases unmatched. In germline, CDR1 is MDHEN, CDR2 SYDVKM. CDR3 amino acids: CASSAWDRVDNEQFF. For the CDR3, the DNA is TGTGCCAGCAGTGCGTGGGACAGGGTGGACAATGAGCAGTTCTTC.

In this sample, this clonotype turned up a few times. This rearrangement joins TRBV13 to TRBJ2-1, with D perhaps TRBD2 (6 bases). The CDR3 is 15 amino acids. Trimming shortened V by 3 bases and J by 5 bases, and 14 bases separated the two germline ends. CDR1 and CDR2 from the germline V gene are PRHDT and FYEKMQ (reference sequence). The DNA of the CDR3 is TGTGCCAGCAGCTTGGGAGGATCTCTAAACAATGAGCAGTTCTTC. Translated: CASSLGGSLNNEQFF.

This clonotype has more than one count but fewer than ten. In nucleotides, the CDR3 is TGTGCCAGCAGTTTATGGAGCGGGATTTCTTACAATGAGCAGTTCTTC. It codes for CASSLWSGISYNEQFF. The chain couples TRBV28 to TRBJ2-1; 7 bases align to TRBD2. This CDR3 has 16 amino acids. Germline CDR1 reads MDHEN; CDR2 reads SYDVKM. V lost 0 bases, J lost 4 bases, and 6 bases stayed unmatched.

Many counts were recorded for this clonotype. The rearrangement links TRBV5-1 to TRBJ1-2; weak D call: TRBD1 (5 bases). CDR3 length: 14 amino acids. Germline V lookup: CDR1 SGHRS, CDR2 YFSETQ. V was trimmed by 4 bases and J by 0 bases, leaving 10 bases between them. DNA for the CDR3: TGCGCCAGCAGCCCGGGGACCGCTAACTATGGCTACACCTTC. It is translated as CASSPGTANYGYTF.

This clonotype turned up a few times. J is TRBJ1-2 and V is TRBV10-3, with D perhaps matching TRBD1 (5 bases). From germline, CDR1 is ENHRY and CDR2 SYGVKD. The V gene lost 0 bases and the J gene lost 4 bases, with 12 bases spanning the gap. The CDR3 is 15 amino acids. The CDR3 loop reads CAISESQDRTYGYTF. The CDR3 DNA sequence: TGTGCCATCAGTGAGTCTCAAGACAGAACCTATGGCTACACCTTC.

This chain uses TRBV20-1 with TRBJ1-5; the match to TRBD1 covers 10 bases. With V trimmed by 0 bases and J by 4 bases, 3 bases remained unmatched. The CDR3 length is 15 residues. Germline V CDR1 and CDR2: DFQATT, SNEGSKA (reference sequence). The DNA for the CDR3 is TGCAGTGCTAGAGATCGGGACAGGGGTAATCAGCCCCAGCATTTT. Its protein is CSARDRDRGNQPQHF.

This sequence joins TRBV5-1 and TRBJ1-1, with 8 bases matching TRBD1. CDR1 is SGHRS and CDR2 is YFSETQ in the germline V gene. This CDR3 contains 15 residues. V was clipped by 2 bases and J by 7 bases; unmatched bases: 10. This CDR3 reads CASSFTGTGGGEAFF. The CDR3 region has the DNA TGCGCCAGCAGCTTCACCGGGACAGGAGGCGGTGAAGCTTTCTTT. The full variable domain, in which reference TRBV5-1 and TRBJ1-1 provide the parts outside the CDR3, is KAGVTQTPRYLIKTRGQQVTLSCSPISGHRSVSWYQQTPGQGLQFLFEYFSETQRNKGNFPGRFSGRQFSNSRSEMNVSTLELGDSALYLCASSFTGTGGGEAFFGQGTRLTVV.

Only a few counts were recorded for this clonotype. This chain links TRBV5-1 with TRBJ2-1, with 10 positions matching TRBD2. This CDR3 comprises 17 residues. Germline V CDR1 and CDR2: SGHRS, YFSETQ. J was trimmed by 8 bases and V by 0 bases; bases with no gene match: 11. DNA of the CDR3: TGCGCCAGCAGCTTGGTCCTATTTGGGACTAGCGACCATGAGCAGTTCTTC. This encodes CASSLVLFGTSDHEQFF.

The chain joins TRBV7-2 to TRBJ2-7; D is ambiguous. Per germline, CDR1 SGHTA and CDR2 FQGNSA. V was clipped by 1 base and J by 5 bases, with 9 bases between them. This CDR3 has 13 residues. DNA for the CDR3: TGTGCCAGCAGCTTAGTGGTCCAAAACGAGCAGTACTTC. Encoded protein: CASSLVVQNEQYF.

This clonotype occurred a few times. The chain has TRBV5-1 and TRBJ1-5; no definite D call. Trimming shortened V by 0 bases and J by 5 bases, and 6 bases separated the two germline ends. CDR1 is SGHRS, CDR2 YFSETQ, per germline. There are 13 residues in the CDR3. The CDR3 sequence is CASSLADDQPQHF. The CDR3, as DNA: TGCGCCAGCAGCTTGGCCGATGATCAGCCCCAGCATTTT.

This sequence joins TRBV20-1 and TRBJ2-3, with a possible D match to TRBD2 (6 bases). The CDR3 extends over 13 amino acids. Trimming removed 0 bases from V and 8 bases from J, with 12 bases in between. Germline lookup yields CDR1 DFQATT and CDR2 SNEGSKA (reference sequence). The DNA for the CDR3 is TGCAGTGCTAGAGATCCGGGAGTCTCTACGCAGTATTTT. This encodes CSARDPGVSTQYF.

This clonotype has just a few counts. The chain is built from TRBV9 and TRBJ1-1; D is perhaps TRBD1 (5 bases). V lost 3 bases to trimming and J lost 7 bases, with 16 bases between them. The length of the CDR3 is 14 residues. Germline loops: CDR1 SGDLS, CDR2 YYNGEE. The CDR3 DNA sequence: TGTGCCAGCAGCGGTGGGACGGGGGAAGGTGAAGCTTTCTTT. Residues: CASSGGTGEGEAFF.

This rearrangement joins TRBV7-9 to TRBJ2-5; 7 bases are shared with TRBD2. CDR1 and CDR2 (germline): SEHNR, FQNEAQ (reference sequence). The CDR3 totals 15 residues. Trimming removed 5 bases from V and 4 bases from J; junction bases left unmatched: 10. The CDR3 coding sequence is TGTGCCAGCAGCCCGGGACTCCCGGGAGGAGAGACCCAGTACTTC. It specifies CASSPGLPGGETQYF.

In this sample, this clonotype turned up a few times. The chain has TRBV6-1 and TRBJ2-1; 12 bases agree with TRBD2. V lost 7 bases to trimming and J lost 2 bases; unmatched junction nucleotides: 15. CDR3 size: 19 residues. Looked up from germline, CDR1 is MNHNS and CDR2 is SASEGT. CDR3 nucleotides: TGTGCCAGCATATATCCCCTAGCGGGAGGGCGCGAGACCTACAATGAGCAGTTCTTC. It is translated as CASIYPLAGGRETYNEQFF.